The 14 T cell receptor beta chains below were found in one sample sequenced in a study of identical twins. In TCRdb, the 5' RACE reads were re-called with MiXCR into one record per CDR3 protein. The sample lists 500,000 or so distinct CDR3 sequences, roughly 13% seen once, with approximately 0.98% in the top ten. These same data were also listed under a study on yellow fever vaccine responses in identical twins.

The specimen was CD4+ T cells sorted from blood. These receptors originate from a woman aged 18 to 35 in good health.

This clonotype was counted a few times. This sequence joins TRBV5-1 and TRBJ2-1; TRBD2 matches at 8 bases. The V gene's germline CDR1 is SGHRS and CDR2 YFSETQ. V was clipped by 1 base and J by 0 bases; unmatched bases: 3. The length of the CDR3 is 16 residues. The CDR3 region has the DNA TGCGCCAGCAGCTTGCAACTAGCGGCCTCCTACAATGAGCAGTTCTTC. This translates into CASSLQLAASYNEQFF.

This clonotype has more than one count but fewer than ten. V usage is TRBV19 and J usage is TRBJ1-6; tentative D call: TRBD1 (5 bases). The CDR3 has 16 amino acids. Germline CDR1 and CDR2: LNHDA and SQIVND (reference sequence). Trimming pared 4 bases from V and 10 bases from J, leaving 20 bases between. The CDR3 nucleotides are TGTGCCAGTAGTACCCCTGGGGGTTCAGCTGGATCACCCCTCCACTTT. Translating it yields CASSTPGGSAGSPLHF.

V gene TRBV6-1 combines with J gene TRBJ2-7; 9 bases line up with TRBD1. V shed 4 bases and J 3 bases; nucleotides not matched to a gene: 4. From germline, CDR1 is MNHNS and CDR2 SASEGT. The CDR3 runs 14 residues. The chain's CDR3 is CASSVGTGLYEQYF. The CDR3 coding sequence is TGTGCCAGCAGTGTTGGGACAGGGCTCTACGAGCAGTACTTC.

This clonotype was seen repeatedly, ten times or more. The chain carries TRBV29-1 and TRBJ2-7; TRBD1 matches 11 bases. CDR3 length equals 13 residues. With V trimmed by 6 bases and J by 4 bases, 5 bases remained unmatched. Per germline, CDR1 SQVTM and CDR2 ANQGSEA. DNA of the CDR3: TGCAGCGTCCCGGGGGACAGGGGGTACGAGCAGTACTTC. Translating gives CSVPGDRGYEQYF.

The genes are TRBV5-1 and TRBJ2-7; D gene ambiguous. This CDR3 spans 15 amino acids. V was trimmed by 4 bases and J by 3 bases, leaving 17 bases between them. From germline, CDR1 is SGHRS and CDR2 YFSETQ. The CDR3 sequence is CASSPFPGISYEQYF. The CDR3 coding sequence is TGCGCCAGCAGCCCTTTCCCAGGAATTAGCTACGAGCAGTACTTC.

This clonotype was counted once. The CDR3 DNA follows: TGTGCCAGCAGCCAGGGACCGAGACTAGCGGGAGCTTACGAGCAGTACTTC. Protein product: CASSQGPRLAGAYEQYF. The V and J genes are TRBV3-1 and TRBJ2-7; 12 positions match TRBD2. V lost 3 bases, J lost 4 bases, and 10 bases stayed unmatched. There are 17 residues in the CDR3. Per germline, CDR1 LGHDT and CDR2 YNNKEL (reference sequence).

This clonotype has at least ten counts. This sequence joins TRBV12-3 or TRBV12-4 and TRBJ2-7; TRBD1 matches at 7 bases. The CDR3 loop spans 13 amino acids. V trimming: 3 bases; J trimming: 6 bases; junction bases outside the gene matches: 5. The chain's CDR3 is CASSFPDRVEQYF. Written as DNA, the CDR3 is TGTGCCAGCAGTTTCCCCGACAGGGTCGAGCAGTACTTC.

The CDR3 protein is CASSLEPLLFRETQYF. The CDR3 DNA sequence: TGCGCCAGCAGCTTGGAGCCCCTGTTGTTCCGGGAGACCCAGTACTTC. The chain joins TRBV5-1 to TRBJ2-5; D is unresolved. Trimming took 0 bases from V and 5 from J, leaving 17 bases between them. CDR3 size: 16 residues. From germline, CDR1 is SGHRS and CDR2 YFSETQ. The variable domain in full, with the rest retrieved from reference TRBV5-1 and TRBJ2-5, is KAGVTQTPRYLIKTRGQQVTLSCSPISGHRSVSWYQQTPGQGLQFLFEYFSETQRNKGNFPGRFSGRQFSNSRSEMNVSTLELGDSALYLCASSLEPLLFRETQYFGPGTRLLVL.

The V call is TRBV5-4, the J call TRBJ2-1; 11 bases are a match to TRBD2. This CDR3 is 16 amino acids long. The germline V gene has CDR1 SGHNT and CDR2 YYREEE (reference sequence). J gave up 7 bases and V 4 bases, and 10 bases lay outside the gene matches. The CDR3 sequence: CASSPTLAGGGNEQFF. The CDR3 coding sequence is TGTGCCAGCAGCCCGACCCTAGCGGGAGGAGGTAATGAGCAGTTCTTC.

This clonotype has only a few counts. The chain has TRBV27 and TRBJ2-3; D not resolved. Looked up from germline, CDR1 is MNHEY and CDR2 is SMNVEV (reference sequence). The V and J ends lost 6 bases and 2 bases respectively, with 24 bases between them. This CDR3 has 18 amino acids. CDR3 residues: CASSARPYGKAHTDTQYF. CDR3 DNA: TGTGCCAGCAGCGCCCGACCCTATGGCAAAGCGCACACAGATACGCAGTATTTT.

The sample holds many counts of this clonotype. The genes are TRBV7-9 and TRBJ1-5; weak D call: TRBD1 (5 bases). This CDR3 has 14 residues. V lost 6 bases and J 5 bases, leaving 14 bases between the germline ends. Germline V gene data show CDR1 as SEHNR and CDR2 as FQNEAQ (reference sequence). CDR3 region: CASRARGPDQPQHF. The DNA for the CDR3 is TGTGCCAGCAGGGCCCGGGGCCCTGATCAGCCCCAGCATTTT.

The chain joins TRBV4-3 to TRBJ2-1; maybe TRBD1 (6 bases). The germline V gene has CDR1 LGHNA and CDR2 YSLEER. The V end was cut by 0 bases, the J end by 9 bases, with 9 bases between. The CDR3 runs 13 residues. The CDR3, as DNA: TGCGCCAGCAGCCAAGAAACAGGGTTTGAGCAGTTCTTC. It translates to CASSQETGFEQFF.

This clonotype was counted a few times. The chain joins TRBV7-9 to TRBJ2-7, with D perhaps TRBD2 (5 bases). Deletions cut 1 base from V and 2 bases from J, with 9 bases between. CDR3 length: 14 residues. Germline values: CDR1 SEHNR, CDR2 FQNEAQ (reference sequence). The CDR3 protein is CASSLDSGTYEQYF. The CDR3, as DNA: TGTGCCAGCAGCTTAGATTCCGGGACCTACGAGCAGTACTTC.

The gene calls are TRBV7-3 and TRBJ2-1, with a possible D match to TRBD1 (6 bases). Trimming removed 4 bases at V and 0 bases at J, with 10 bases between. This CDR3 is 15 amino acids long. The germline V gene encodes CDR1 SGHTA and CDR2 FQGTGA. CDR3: CASSSRQDSYNEQFF. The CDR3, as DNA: TGTGCCAGCAGCTCCCGACAGGACTCCTACAATGAGCAGTTCTTC.